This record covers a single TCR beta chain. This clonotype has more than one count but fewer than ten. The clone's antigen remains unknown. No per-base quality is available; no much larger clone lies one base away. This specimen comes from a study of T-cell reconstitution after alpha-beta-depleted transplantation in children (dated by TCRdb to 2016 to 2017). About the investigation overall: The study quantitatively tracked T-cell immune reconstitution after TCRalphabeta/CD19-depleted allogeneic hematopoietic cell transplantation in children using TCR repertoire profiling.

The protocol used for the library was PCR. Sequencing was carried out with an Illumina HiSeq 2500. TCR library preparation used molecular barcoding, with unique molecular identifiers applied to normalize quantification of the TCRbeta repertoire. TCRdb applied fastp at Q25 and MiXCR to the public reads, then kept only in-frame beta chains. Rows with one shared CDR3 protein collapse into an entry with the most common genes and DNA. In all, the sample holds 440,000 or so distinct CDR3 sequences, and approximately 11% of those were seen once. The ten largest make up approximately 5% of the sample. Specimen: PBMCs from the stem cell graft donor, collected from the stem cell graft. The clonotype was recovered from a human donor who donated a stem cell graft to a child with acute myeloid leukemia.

The CDR3 has the sequence CSVETGARETQYF. At the DNA level, the sequence is TGCAGCGTTGAAACCGGAGCCAGGGAGACCCAGTACTTC. The chain employs TRBV29-1 and TRBJ2-5; no confident D gene assignment can be made. According to the germline V gene, CDR1 reads SQVTM and CDR2 reads ANQGSEA. The CDR3 has 13 amino acids, counting the end cysteine and phenylalanine. The kept DNA is CDR3 alone, 39 bases in frame from the first base. Trimming takes 2 bases from V and 5 bases from J, and the germline ends sit 12 bases apart. Where the CDR3 stops, the reference TRBV29-1 and TRBJ2-5 genes take over; the full variable domain is SAVISQKPSRDICQRGTSLTIQCQVDSQVTMMFWYRQQPGQSLTLIATANQGSEATYESGFVIDKFPISRPNLTFSTLTVSNMSPEDSSIYLCSVETGARETQYFGPGTRLLVL.